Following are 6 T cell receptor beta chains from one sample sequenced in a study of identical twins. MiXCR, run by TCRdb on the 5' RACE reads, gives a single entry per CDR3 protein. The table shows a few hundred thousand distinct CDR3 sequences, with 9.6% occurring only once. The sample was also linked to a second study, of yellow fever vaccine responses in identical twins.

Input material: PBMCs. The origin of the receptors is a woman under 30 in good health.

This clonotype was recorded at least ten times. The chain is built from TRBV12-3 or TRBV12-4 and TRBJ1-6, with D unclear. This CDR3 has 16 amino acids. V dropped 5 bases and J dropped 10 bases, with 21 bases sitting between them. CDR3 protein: CASSPSTPRTASPLHF. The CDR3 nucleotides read TGTGCCAGCAGTCCTTCGACCCCTCGGACTGCGTCACCCCTCCACTTT.

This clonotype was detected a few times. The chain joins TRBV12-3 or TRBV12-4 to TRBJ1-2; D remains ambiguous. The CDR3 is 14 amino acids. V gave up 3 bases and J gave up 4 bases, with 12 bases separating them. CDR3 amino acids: CASSFLGIIYGYTF. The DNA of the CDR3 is TGTGCCAGCAGTTTTTTGGGGATTATCTATGGCTACACCTTC.

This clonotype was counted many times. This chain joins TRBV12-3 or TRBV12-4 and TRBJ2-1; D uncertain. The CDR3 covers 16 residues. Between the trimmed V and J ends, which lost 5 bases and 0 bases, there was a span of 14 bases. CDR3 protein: CASSPTGQSSYNEQFF. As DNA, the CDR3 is TGTGCCAGCAGTCCCACTGGGCAGAGCTCCTACAATGAGCAGTTCTTC.

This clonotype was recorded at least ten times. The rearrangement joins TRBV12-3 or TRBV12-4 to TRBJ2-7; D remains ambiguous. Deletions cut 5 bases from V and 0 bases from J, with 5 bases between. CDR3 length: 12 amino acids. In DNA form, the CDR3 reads TGTGCCAGCAGTATCACCTCCTACGAGCAGTACTTC. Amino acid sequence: CASSITSYEQYF.

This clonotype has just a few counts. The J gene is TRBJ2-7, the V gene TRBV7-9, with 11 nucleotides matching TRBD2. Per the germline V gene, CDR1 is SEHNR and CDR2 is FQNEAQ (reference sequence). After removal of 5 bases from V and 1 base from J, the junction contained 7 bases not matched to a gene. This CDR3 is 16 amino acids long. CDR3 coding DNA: TGTGCCAGCAGCCCCCCCGGGACTAGCGGATCCTACGAGCAGTACTTC. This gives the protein CASSPPGTSGSYEQYF.

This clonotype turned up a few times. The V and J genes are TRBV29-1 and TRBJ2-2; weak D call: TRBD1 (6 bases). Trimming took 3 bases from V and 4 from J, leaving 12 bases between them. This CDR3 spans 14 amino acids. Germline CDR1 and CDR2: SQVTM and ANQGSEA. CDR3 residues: CSVEGRGVTGELFF. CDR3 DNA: TGCAGCGTTGAGGGCAGGGGAGTCACCGGGGAGCTGTTTTTT.